These 10 T cell receptor beta chains originate from one sample sequenced in a study of T cell repertoires and HLA-DP antigens. No cognate antigen is known for these TCRs. Repertoires were generated with immunoSEQ multiplex PCR, while TCRdb's copy carries only in-frame clones and drops some. The sample yields approximately 100,000 clones, about nine tenths seen once. The sequenced sample consisted of CD4+ T cells from PBMCs. The origin of the receptors is a man between 45 and 60 years old in good health and CMV-seronegative.

The rearrangement joins TRBV7-9 to TRBJ1-3; D is unclear. The CDR3 is 13 amino acids. The germline V gene encodes CDR1 SEHNR and CDR2 FQNEAQ (reference sequence). V lost 8 bases and J 2 bases, leaving 10 bases between the germline ends. The CDR3 here is CASGMSAGNTIYF. Written as DNA, the CDR3 is TGTGCCAGCGGAATGAGCGCTGGAAACACCATATATTTT.

The J gene is TRBJ1-1, the V gene TRBV6-6, with D hard to call. Trimming cost V 0 bases and J 5 bases, with 4 bases left between them. The CDR3 runs to 12 residues. In germline, CDR1 is MNHNY, CDR2 SVGAGI (reference sequence). CDR3 residues: CASSYSKTEAFF. The CDR3 DNA is TGTGCCAGCAGTTACTCTAAGACTGAAGCTTTCTTT.

Only a few counts were recorded for this clone. The V call is TRBV5-1, the J call TRBJ2-2, with TRBD2 matching 10 bases. The CDR3 loop spans 15 amino acids. V was pared by 4 bases and J by 6 bases, with 6 bases of the junction left unmatched. Germline CDR1 reads SGHRS; CDR2 reads YFSETQ. CDR3 loop: CASSRLAGEAGELFF. DNA for the CDR3: TGCGCCAGCAGCCGGCTAGCGGGGGAGGCCGGGGAGCTGTTTTTT. The variable domain in full, completed from reference TRBV5-1 and TRBJ2-2, reads KAGVTQTPRYLIKTRGQQVTLSCSPISGHRSVSWYQQTPGQGLQFLFEYFSETQRNKGNFPGRFSGRQFSNSRSEMNVSTLELGDSALYLCASSRLAGEAGELFFGEGSRLTVL.

This rearrangement joins TRBV29-1 to TRBJ2-3, with 10 bases aligning to TRBD2. CDR1 is SQVTM, CDR2 ANQGSEA, per germline. V lost 3 bases and J lost 1; bases outside the gene matches: 4. The length of the CDR3 is 15 residues. This CDR3 reads CSVELAGGGTDTQYF. CDR3 coding DNA: TGCAGCGTTGAGTTAGCGGGAGGCGGCACAGATACGCAGTATTTT.

V is TRBV10-2 and J is TRBJ1-1, with TRBD1 identical over 8 bases. Germline V gene sequence: CDR1 WSHSY, CDR2 SAAADI. V shed 2 bases, J shed 10 bases, and the junction held 6 bases outside the gene matches. The CDR3 loop spans 13 amino acids. The CDR3 nucleotides are TGCGCCAGCAGTGAGGCCGGGACAGGAAGAGCTTTCTTT. Its translation: CASSEAGTGRAFF.

V and J are TRBV2 and TRBJ1-4; D is undetermined. Germline V gives CDR1 SNHLY, CDR2 FYNNEI. The CDR3 contains 12 residues. With 6 bases removed from V and 4 bases from J, the gap between germline ends came to 6 bases. As DNA, the CDR3 is TGTGCCAGCAGAGGGTTTAATGAAAAACTGTTTTTT. Encoded protein: CASRGFNEKLFF.

The chain has TRBV28 and TRBJ2-7; 8 bases are a match to TRBD1. Germline values: CDR1 MDHEN, CDR2 SYDVKM. The CDR3 contains 15 residues. V was pared by 2 bases and J by 0 bases, with 3 bases of the junction left unmatched. CDR3 coding DNA: TGTGCCAGCAGTTTAAAGGACAGGGTCTCCTACGAGCAGTACTTC. This translates into CASSLKDRVSYEQYF.

The gene calls are TRBV18 and TRBJ1-1, with a possible D match to TRBD1 (5 bases). The germline gives CDR1 KGHSH, CDR2 LQKENI. The CDR3 length is 12 residues. V was shortened by 2 bases and J by 7 bases, with 8 bases between the two germline ends. CDR3: CASSPNRFEAFF. The CDR3 DNA reads TGTGCCAGCTCACCAAACAGGTTTGAAGCTTTCTTT.

In this sample, this clone turned up once. The V and J genes are TRBV5-1 and TRBJ2-5, with 9 nucleotides matching TRBD2. The CDR3 loop spans 15 amino acids. Trimming removed 0 bases from V and 6 bases from J; junction bases left unmatched: 6. The germline CDR1 and CDR2 sequences are SGHRS and YFSETQ. The CDR3 protein is CASSLAGSGGKTQYF. CDR3 DNA: TGCGCCAGCAGCTTGGCTGGTAGCGGGGGCAAGACCCAGTACTTC.

The chain is built from TRBV10-3 and TRBJ2-7; the D gene is possibly TRBD1 (6 bases). Trimming removed 7 bases from V and 3 bases from J, with 13 bases in between. The V gene's germline CDR1 is ENHRY and CDR2 SYGVKD. This CDR3 is 13 amino acids long. In DNA form, the CDR3 reads TGTGCCATCAATGGACAGAGTAACTACGAGCAGTACTTC. It yields the protein CAINGQSNYEQYF.